This is a list of T cell receptor beta chains from one sample in a study of cytomegalovirus exposure and HLA in healthy donors. Profiling relied on immunoSEQ multiplex PCR, and the TCRdb table lists in-frame clones only, not all of them. Its clone listing holds 130,000 or so clones. The specimen sequenced was PBMCs. Source of these receptors: a woman aged 18 to 35 in good health and CMV-seronegative. The CDR3 runs from the conserved cysteine through the conserved F or W. D genes are given only for firm matches.

J,D,V,DNA,CDR3
TRBJ2-2,TRBD1,TRBV9,TGTGCCAGCAGCGTCACAGGGGCCAATACCGGGGAGCTGTTTTTT,CASSVTGANTGELFF
TRBJ2-5,TRBD1,TRBV4-2,TGTGCCAGCAGCCCTTCCGACAGGGATCTCCAAGAGACCCAGTACTTC,CASSPSDRDLQETQYF
TRBJ2-7,TRBD1,TRBV10-3,TGTGCCATCGGGGGAGCTTCGGACAGGGTTAATCTCTACGAGCAGTACTTC,CAIGGASDRVNLYEQYF
TRBJ2-5,TRBD1,TRBV7-2,TGTGCCAGCAGCTTAGCACTGGGACAGAGGGAGACCCAGTACTTC,CASSLALGQRETQYF
TRBJ1-5,-,TRBV4-2,TGTGCCAGCAGCCAAGATCGACAGAGGAACGGACAGCCCCAGCATTTT,CASSQDRQRNGQPQHF
TRBJ2-1,TRBD2,TRBV5-4,TGTGCCACCCAACTAGCGGGAGGGTTGGGGAATGAGCAGTTCTTC,CATQLAGGLGNEQFF
TRBJ1-2,-,TRBV6-1,TGTGCCAGCAGTGAAATTGGGAGGCCGGCCTTC,CASSEIGRPAF
TRBJ1-5,-,TRBV5-4,TGTGCCAGCAGCTTCGGGAATCAGCCCCAGCATTTT,CASSFGNQPQHF
TRBJ1-4,TRBD1,TRBV4-1,TGCGCCAGCAGCCTGACAGGGGGCGGGTCAACTAATGAAAAACTGTTTTTT,CASSLTGGGSTNEKLFF
TRBJ1-2,TRBD1,TRBV6-5,TGTGCCAGCAGTTACGGGACAGGGGGTAACTATGGCTACACCTTC,CASSYGTGGNYGYTF
TRBJ2-7,-,TRBV2,TGTGCCAGCAGCGTAAGGGGTGAGCAGTACTTC,CASSVRGEQYF
TRBJ2-3,-,TRBV1,TGCACCAGCAGCCGACGACTAGCGGGAAATACAGATACGCAGTATTTT,CTSSRRLAGNTDTQYF
TRBJ2-1,-,TRBV5-4,TGTGCCAGCAGGGGGGGACTGGACAATGAGCAGTTCTTC,CASRGGLDNEQFF
TRBJ2-7,-,TRBV7-6,TGTGCCAGCAGCTTAGAAGCTAGCGTACGATACGAGCAGTACTTC,CASSLEASVRYEQYF
TRBJ2-5,-,TRBV7-2,TGTGCCAGCAGCCAGAGCGGGCCCCAAGAGACCCAGTACTTC,CASSQSGPQETQYF
TRBJ1-6,TRBD1,TRBV5-1,TGCGCCAGCAGCGGAGACAGGGCGAGGAATTCACCCCTCCACTTT,CASSGDRARNSPLHF
TRBJ1-5,TRBD1,TRBV29-1,TGCAGCGTTGCTCAGGGGGGAGGTCAGCCCCAGCATTTT,CSVAQGGGQPQHF
TRBJ2-5,TRBD2,TRBV9,TGTGCCAGCAGCGTGAGTAGCGGGAGGGATCGAGAGACCCAGTACTTC,CASSVSSGRDRETQYF
TRBJ2-5,-,TRBV6-1,TGTGCCAGCACGCGAGGTGTGTTCGAGGAGACCCAGTACTTC,CASTRGVFEETQYF
TRBJ2-3,TRBD2,TRBV5-4,TGTGCCAGCAAAATAGCGGGAGGAGGCGGAGATACGCAGTATTTT,CASKIAGGGGDTQYF
TRBJ2-5,TRBD2,TRBV5-4,TGTGCCAGCAGCTTGGCAGCCGGGAGGGAGACCCAGTACTTC,CASSLAAGRETQYF
TRBJ2-3,-,TRBV5-1,TGCGCCAGCAGCTGGGACTTACGCACAGATACGCAGTATTTT,CASSWDLRTDTQYF
TRBJ2-1,TRBD2,TRBV9,TGTGCCAGCAGCGTAGAGGGTAGCGGGGGGGTGATTATCTCCTACAATGAGCAGTTCTTC,CASSVEGSGGVIISYNEQFF
TRBJ1-1,-,TRBV4-3,TGCGCCAGCAGTCGCATCGGGGACACTGAAGCTTTCTTT,CASSRIGDTEAFF
TRBJ1-1,-,TRBV9,TGTGCCAGCAGCGCTTTCAGGGATAGTACTGAAGCTTTCTTT,CASSAFRDSTEAFF
TRBJ2-1,TRBD2,TRBV7-3,TGTGCCAGCAGCTTAGGGGGTACTAGCGGGAGAGTACACATGAATGAGCAGTTCTTC,CASSLGGTSGRVHMNEQFF
TRBJ2-7,TRBD1,TRBV7-9,TGTGCCAGCAGCTCAAGGACAGGGTTTGTCTACGAGCAGTACTTC,CASSSRTGFVYEQYF
TRBJ1-1,-,TRBV7-9,TGTGCCAGCAGGACACAGCCATATGAAGCTTTCTTT,CASRTQPYEAFF
TRBJ2-7,-,TRBV27,TGTGCCAGCGACTATGACACCACATCGATTTTTTACGAGCAGTACTTC,CASDYDTTSIFYEQYF
TRBJ2-7,TRBD2,TRBV4-1,TGCGCCAGCAGCCCTAGCGGGAGTTGGTACGAGCAGTACTTC,CASSPSGSWYEQYF
TRBJ1-5,-,TRBV21-1,TGTGCCAGCACCAGGGGGCAGGGAAGCAATCAGCCCCAGCATTTT,CASTRGQGSNQPQHF
TRBJ2-5,TRBD1,TRBV30,TGTGCCTGGAGTTCCGGACAGGCCTCCCAGTACTTC,CAWSSGQASQYF
TRBJ2-1,-,TRBV7-2,TGTGCCAGCAGCTTATCTAGCGATCACAATGAGCAGTTCTTC,CASSLSSDHNEQFF
TRBJ2-1,TRBD2,TRBV7-2,TGTGCCAGCAGCATGTCGGGACTAGATAACAATGAGCAGTTCTTC,CASSMSGLDNNEQFF
TRBJ2-2,-,TRBV7-6,TGTGCCAGCAGCTCCGACTTATCGGTCACCGGGGAGCTGTTTTTT,CASSSDLSVTGELFF
TRBJ2-1,TRBD2,TRBV4-3,TGCGCCAGCACCCGAGGACTAGCCGGCTCCTACAATGAGCAGTTCTTC,CASTRGLAGSYNEQFF
TRBJ2-7,-,TRBV4-2,TGTGCCAGCAGCCAAGAAAGGAGCTCCTACGAGCAGTACTTC,CASSQERSSYEQYF
TRBJ2-1,TRBD2,TRBV5-4,TGTGCCAGCAGCTTACTAGCGCGCCAAAATGAGCAGTTCTTC,CASSLLARQNEQFF
TRBJ2-1,TRBD2,TRBV11-2,TGTGCCAGCAGCTTAGTTGGGTGGGGACTAGCGGGGAGGAATGAGCAGTTCTTC,CASSLVGWGLAGRNEQFF
TRBJ1-1,-,TRBV6-1,TGTGCCAGCAGGGTAGACTATGTGTCGCGAAAAGCTTTCTTT,CASRVDYVSRKAFF
TRBJ2-1,TRBD2,TRBV4-3,TGCGCCAGCAGCCAACGGACTAGCGGGAGTGGGAATGAGCAGTTCTTC,CASSQRTSGSGNEQFF
TRBJ1-5,-,TRBV7-2,TGTGCCAGCAGCTCCCACATGGGCAATCAGCCCCAGCATTTT,CASSSHMGNQPQHF
TRBJ1-1,TRBD1,TRBV11-3,TGTGCCAGCAGACTAGGACAGGGGAACACTGAAGCTTTCTTT,CASRLGQGNTEAFF
TRBJ2-3,-,TRBV4-3,TGCGCCAGCAGCCCTATTCGGGGAGCGGAAGATACGCAGTATTTT,CASSPIRGAEDTQYF
TRBJ1-1,-,TRBV18,TGTGCCAGCTCACCCACGGGGAACACTGAAGCTTTCTTT,CASSPTGNTEAFF
TRBJ1-1,-,TRBV7-2,TGTGCCAGCAGCTTATGGAGGACAGAGAACACTGAAGCTTTCTTT,CASSLWRTENTEAFF
TRBJ2-3,-,TRBV2,TGTGCCAGCAGCGTCAGAATCTCTAGCACAGATACGCAGTATTTT,CASSVRISSTDTQYF
TRBJ1-5,-,TRBV11-2,TGTGCCAGCAGCCTAGACTACAATCAGCCCCAGCATTTT,CASSLDYNQPQHF
TRBJ1-2,-,TRBV9,TGTGCCAGCAGCACAGGGACCTCATATTATGGCTACACCTTC,CASSTGTSYYGYTF